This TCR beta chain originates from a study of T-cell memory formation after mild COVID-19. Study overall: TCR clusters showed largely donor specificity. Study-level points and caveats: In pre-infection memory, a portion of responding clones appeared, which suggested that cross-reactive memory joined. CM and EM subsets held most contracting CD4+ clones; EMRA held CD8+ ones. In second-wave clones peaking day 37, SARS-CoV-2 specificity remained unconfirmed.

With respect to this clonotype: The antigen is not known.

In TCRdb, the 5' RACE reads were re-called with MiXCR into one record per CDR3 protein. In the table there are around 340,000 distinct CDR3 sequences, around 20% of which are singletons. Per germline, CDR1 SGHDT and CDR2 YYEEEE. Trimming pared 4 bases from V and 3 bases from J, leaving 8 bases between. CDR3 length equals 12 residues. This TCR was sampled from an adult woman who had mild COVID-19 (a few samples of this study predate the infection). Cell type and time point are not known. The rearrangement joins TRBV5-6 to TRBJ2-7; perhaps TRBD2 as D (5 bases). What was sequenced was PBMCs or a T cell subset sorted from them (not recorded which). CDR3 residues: CASSDRDYEQYF. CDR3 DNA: TGTGCCAGCAGCGATCGGGACTACGAGCAGTACTTC. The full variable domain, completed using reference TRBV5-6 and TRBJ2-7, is DAGVTQSPTHLIKTRGQQVTLRCSPKSGHDTVSWYQQALGQGPQFIFQYYEEEERQRGNFPDRFSGHQFPNYSSELNVNALLLGDSALYLCASSDRDYEQYFGPGTRLTVT.